A single sample is the source of the 16 T cell receptor beta chains below, sequenced in a study of metastatic and nonmetastatic thyroid tumors. The entire patient cohort was treatment-naive prior to thyroid surgery. TCRdb reprocessed the PCR reads via MiXCR. Of tens of thousands of clones in the sample, about 20% were seen once. Sequenced sample: blood. The receptors come from a female donor with papillary thyroid cancer or a benign thyroid nodule (not recorded which). Some clones in this sample may be carry-over from other donors' samples.

This clone was counted at least ten times. The chain recombines TRBV6-1 with TRBJ2-3, with TRBD2 matching over 8 bases. Germline V gene sequence: CDR1 MNHNS, CDR2 SASEGT. V dropped 1 base and J dropped 9; count of bases not matched to a gene: 6. This CDR3 has 14 amino acids. CDR3 DNA: TGTGCCAGCAGTGAAGAGGGAGGCGGGGGGACGCAGTATTTT. This gives the protein CASSEEGGGGTQYF.

The CDR3 protein is CASSARGNEQFF. For the CDR3, the DNA is TGTGCCAGCAGTGCTCGGGGCAATGAGCAGTTCTTC. The chain uses TRBV2 and TRBJ2-1; perhaps TRBD2 as D (5 bases). The CDR3 consists of 12 residues. Germline V gives CDR1 SNHLY, CDR2 FYNNEI. Trimming removed 4 bases from V and 6 bases from J, with 7 bases in between.

The sample holds many counts of this clone. The chain carries TRBV9 and TRBJ2-1; perhaps TRBD2 as D (6 bases). CDR1 SGDLS and CDR2 YYNGEE come from the germline V gene. The CDR3 consists of 14 residues. Trimming left V 3 bases short and J 8 bases short, with 15 bases between. DNA of the CDR3: TGTGCCAGCAGCGACCCCGGACTACCCCATGAGCAGTTCTTC. This codes for CASSDPGLPHEQFF. The variable domain in full, completed from reference TRBV9 and TRBJ2-1, reads DSGVTQTPKHLITATGQRVTLRCSPRSGDLSVYWYQQSLDQGLQFLIQYYNGEERAKGNILERFSAQQFPDLHSELNLSSLELGDSALYFCASSDPGLPHEQFFGPGTRLTVL.

In its sample, this clone was seen many times. The same CDR3 arises from other DNA sequences in this sample as well. V gene TRBV13 combines with J gene TRBJ1-5, with 9 nucleotides matching TRBD1. V lost 5 bases and J lost 2; bases outside the gene matches: 16. Germline V gives CDR1 PRHDT, CDR2 FYEKMQ (reference sequence). The CDR3 contains 19 residues. CDR3 sequence: CASSPGQGVQLYGNQPQHF. The CDR3 nucleotides are TGTGCCAGCAGCCCGGGACAGGGCGTTCAATTGTATGGCAATCAGCCCCAGCATTTT.

In this sample, this clone turned up many times. The V gene is TRBV18, the J gene TRBJ1-1; D is ambiguous. Germline CDR1 is KGHSH and CDR2 is LQKENI. This CDR3 is built from 15 residues. Trimming pared 3 bases from V and 0 bases from J, leaving 11 bases between. The CDR3 nucleotides are TGTGCCAGCTCACCTTCCCCAGATATGAACACTGAAGCTTTCTTT. Its protein product is CASSPSPDMNTEAFF.

In its sample, this clone was seen a few times. J is TRBJ2-5 and V is TRBV28, with 10 bases that match TRBD2. The CDR3 contains 15 residues. CDR1 and CDR2 (germline): MDHEN, SYDVKM. The V segment lost 6 bases and the J segment 4 bases; nucleotides outside the gene matches: 8. In nucleotides, the CDR3 is TGTGCCAGCAGCCCGCAGCGGGGGGGCCGAGAGACCCAGTACTTC. Its protein product is CASSPQRGGRETQYF.

This clone was seen a few times. Its ends do not fully match the called genes, so a read error is possible. Within the sample, other DNA sequences also encode this same CDR3. CDR3 residues: CASILVANTGELFF. CDR3 sequence (DNA): TGTGCCAGCATCCTGGTCGCGAACACCGGTGAGCTGTTTTTT. The rearrangement links TRBV6-1 to TRBJ2-2; D not certain. CDR3 length equals 14 residues. Germline values: CDR1 MNHNS, CDR2 SASEGT.

The chain links TRBV19 to TRBJ2-5; D possibly uses TRBD1 or TRBD2 (5 bases each). Trimming pared 1 base from V and 10 bases from J, leaving 19 bases between. This CDR3 comprises 15 residues. Germline V gene lookup returns CDR1 LNHDA and CDR2 SQIVND (reference sequence). The CDR3 reads CASSIVGTPVCNQYF. CDR3 DNA sequence: TGTGCCAGTAGTATAGTCGGGACCCCCGTTTGTAACCAGTACTTC.

This clone was seen at least ten times. This chain uses TRBV20-1 with TRBJ2-1, with a possible D match to TRBD2 (6 bases). The V gene's germline CDR1 is DFQATT and CDR2 SNEGSKA (reference sequence). The CDR3 length is 14 residues. The V end was cut by 3 bases, the J end by 2 bases, with 11 bases between. CDR3 in amino acids: CSASFGSAYNEQFF. The CDR3 nucleotides read TGCAGTGCTAGTTTCGGGAGTGCCTACAATGAGCAGTTCTTC.

This clone ranks as medium-sized. The V and J genes are TRBV4-3 and TRBJ2-3; the match to TRBD1 covers 8 bases. V was clipped by 0 bases and J by 4 bases; unmatched bases: 6. Per the germline V gene, CDR1 is LGHNA and CDR2 is YSLEER. CDR3 length equals 16 residues. This chain's CDR3 is CASSQDPSTGADTQYF. The CDR3 bases are TGCGCCAGCAGCCAAGATCCCTCGACAGGGGCAGATACGCAGTATTTT.

The chain is built from TRBV20-1 and TRBJ2-5, with TRBD2 identical over 13 bases. CDR3 length: 15 residues. Germline V gives CDR1 DFQATT, CDR2 SNEGSKA (reference sequence). The V gene end was trimmed by 3 bases and the J gene end by 5 bases; junction bases not matched to a gene: 6. This CDR3 is CSASTSGRASETQYF. The DNA for the CDR3 is TGCAGTGCTAGCACTAGCGGGAGGGCTAGCGAGACCCAGTACTTC.

This clone was counted a few times. The junction shows a germline mismatch at one end, possibly a read error. The rearrangement uses TRBV6-9 and TRBJ2-2, with 8 bases lining up with TRBD1. CDR1 and CDR2 from the germline V gene are MNHGY and SVAAGI. This CDR3 has 14 amino acids. In DNA form, the CDR3 reads TGCGCCAGCAGTCCAGGGGGCTTCGCCTGGGAGCTGTTTTTT. This sequence encodes CASSPGGFAWELFF.

This clone was seen a few times. Mismatch with germline at one junction end may stem from a read error. CDR3 amino acids: CASSLRVGTYNEQFF. The CDR3 bases are TGTGCCAGCAGTTTACGGGTGGGGACCTATAATGAGCAGTTCTTC. The chain recombines TRBV12-3 or TRBV12-4 with TRBJ2-1, with D perhaps given as TRBD1 or TRBD2 (5 bases each). The CDR3 is made up of 15 amino acids.

Notes on this clone: The sample contains more than one DNA sequence encoding this CDR3. The chain carries TRBV10-1 and TRBJ2-7; D unclear. Germline V gene sequence: CDR1 WNHNN, CDR2 SYGVQD (reference sequence). Between the trimmed V and J ends, which lost 3 bases and 7 bases, there was a span of 16 bases. The CDR3 has 14 residues. In nucleotides, the CDR3 is TGCGCCAGCAGTGATGGTCCAGCTGTTGGGGAGCAGTACTTC. Protein product: CASSDGPAVGEQYF.

This clone is medium-sized. The chain combines TRBV12-3 or TRBV12-4 with TRBJ1-2; no clear D. Trimming cost V 8 bases and J 8 bases, with 15 bases left between them. CDR3 size: 12 residues. For the CDR3, the DNA is TGTGCCAGCCACGGGGAGGGAAGGGGCTACACCTTC. Translated: CASHGEGRGYTF.

This clone was found many times. This sequence may be a read error, since a much larger clone differs from it by one base. The chain has TRBV12-3 or TRBV12-4 and TRBJ2-1; TRBD1 matches 8 bases. V trimming: 6 bases; J trimming: 7 bases; junction bases outside the gene matches: 8. CDR3 size: 14 residues. The CDR3 bases are TGTGCCAGCAGGAGGACAGGGATGACGAATGAGCAGTTCTTC. This gives the protein CASRRTGMTNEQFF.